These 5 T cell receptor beta chains were sequenced from one sample in a study of blood T cell repertoires in COVID-19. Method: immunoSEQ multiplex PCR; TCRdb's copy keeps in-frame clones and lacks some. The sample yields about 27,000 clones, around 75% seen once. Sequencing used peripheral blood. The origin of the receptors is a woman at least 80 years old with acute or convalescent COVID-19.

This chain connects TRBV9 to TRBJ1-4, with D possibly TRBD1 on 5 matching bases. The CDR3 consists of 15 residues. Germline loops: CDR1 SGDLS, CDR2 YYNGEE. V shed 0 bases and J shed 8 bases, with 14 bases lying between them. The chain's CDR3 is CASSVGAGVGEKLFF. CDR3 bases: TGTGCCAGCAGCGTAGGGGCGGGGGTAGGGGAAAAACTGTTTTTT.

J is TRBJ1-1 and V is TRBV25-1; TRBD1 might be the D (6 bases). The CDR3 has 11 residues. The germline gives CDR1 MGHDK, CDR2 SYGVNS. With 7 bases removed from V and 9 bases from J, the gap between germline ends came to 12 bases. CDR3 residues: CASIRTDKAFF. Written as DNA, the CDR3 is TGTGCCAGCATACGGACAGACAAAGCTTTCTTT. Supplemented by reference TRBV25-1 and TRBJ1-1, the full variable domain reads EADIYQTPRYLVIGTGKKITLECSQTMGHDKMYWYQQDPGMELHLIHYSYGVNSTEKGDLSSESTVSRIRTEHFPLTLESARPSHTSQYLCASIRTDKAFFGQGTRLTVV.

The chain is built from TRBV6-1 and TRBJ1-2; D unclear. Germline loops: CDR1 MNHNS, CDR2 SASEGT. The V end lost 1 base, the J end lost 4 bases, and 10 bases lay between the germline ends. This CDR3 is built from 14 residues. The CDR3 nucleotides read TGTGCCAGCAGTGAAGGATCAGTACCCTATGGCTACACCTTC. Translating it yields CASSEGSVPYGYTF.

The chain recombines TRBV7-8 with TRBJ1-5; D is ambiguous. The CDR3 is 12 residues long. Per germline, CDR1 SGHVS and CDR2 FQNEAQ. V shed 3 bases and J shed 4 bases, with 4 bases lying between them. The CDR3 reads CASSFVNQPQHF. The DNA of the CDR3 is TGTGCCAGCAGCTTCGTGAATCAGCCCCAGCATTTT.

This chain joins TRBV4-3 and TRBJ1-2, with D possibly being TRBD1 (5 bases). CDR3 length: 15 residues. In germline, CDR1 is LGHNA, CDR2 YSLEER. Trimming cost V 1 base and J 8 bases, with 17 bases left between them. The CDR3 coding sequence is TGCGCCAGCAGCCAAGCGGTATTCGGGGGAAGGGGCTACACCTTC. Protein: CASSQAVFGGRGYTF.